This entry lists 25 T cell receptor beta chains sequenced from one sample in a study of blood T cell repertoires in COVID-19. Clones were sequenced by immunoSEQ multiplex PCR, and TCRdb holds only the in-frame ones, with some missing. The repertoire holds about 480,000 clones, with around 90% as singletons. What was sequenced was PBMCs or T cells enriched from blood (not recorded which). The receptor set was obtained from a woman under 30 with acute COVID-19.

The J gene is TRBJ1-2, the V gene TRBV5-5; 10 nucleotides line up with TRBD1. The germline V gene encodes CDR1 SGHKS and CDR2 YYEKEE (reference sequence). The CDR3 consists of 15 residues. After removal of 6 bases from V and 6 bases from J, the junction contained 11 bases not matched to a gene. The CDR3 sequence is CASNFRGDRGHGYTF. The CDR3, as DNA: TGTGCCAGCAACTTCAGGGGGGACAGGGGACATGGCTACACCTTC.

The chain combines TRBV6-5 with TRBJ2-7; D possibly corresponds to TRBD2 (6 bases). The CDR3 sequence is 14 residues long. In germline, CDR1 is MNHEY, CDR2 SVGAGI. The V end was cut by 6 bases, the J end by 7 bases, with 19 bases between. As DNA, the CDR3 is TGTGCCAGCAGCCTAGGGGACTTGTTGGGGGAGCAGTACTTC. Protein product: CASSLGDLLGEQYF.

The chain is built from TRBV2 and TRBJ1-5; D unclear. The CDR3 runs to 13 residues. CDR1 and CDR2 (germline): SNHLY, FYNNEI. V lost 4 bases and J lost 4, with 8 bases in between. CDR3 protein: CASSGGSNQPQHF. As DNA, the CDR3 is TGTGCCAGCAGTGGAGGGAGTAATCAGCCCCAGCATTTT.

The chain joins TRBV6-5 to TRBJ1-2, with unresolved D. CDR1 MNHEY and CDR2 SVGAGI come from the germline V gene. V was pared by 7 bases and J by 8 bases, with 17 bases between. The CDR3 contains 13 residues. As DNA, the CDR3 is TGTGCCAGCACCACCGATGAGAGGATAGGCTACACCTTC. As protein: CASTTDERIGYTF.

The chain employs TRBV25-1 and TRBJ2-7, with 9 nucleotides matching TRBD1. Germline trimming cut 1 base from V and 2 bases from J; bases unmatched to any gene: 9. The CDR3 has 17 amino acids. The germline CDR1 and CDR2 sequences are MGHDK and SYGVNS. Here the CDR3 reads CASSEFFGTGNTYEQYF. In nucleotides, the CDR3 is TGTGCCAGCAGTGAATTCTTCGGGACAGGGAACACCTACGAGCAGTACTTC.

For the CDR3, the DNA is TGTGCCAGCAGTCCCAGGGGGCAAGGCAATCAGCCCCAGCATTTT. Translating gives CASSPRGQGNQPQHF. J is TRBJ1-5 and V is TRBV6-2 or TRBV6-3, with 8 bases fitting TRBD1. The CDR3 length is 15 residues. The germline gives CDR1 MNHEY, CDR2 SVGEGT. The V and J ends lost 5 bases and 2 bases, in that order; junction bases with no gene match: 5.

The gene calls are TRBV4-3 and TRBJ2-3; 9 bases align to TRBD2. This CDR3 has 18 residues. The ends lost 0 bases at V and 2 bases at J; junction bases unmatched: 9. In germline, CDR1 is LGHNA, CDR2 YSLEER. CDR3 residues: CASSQDELAGPFTDTQYF. CDR3 coding DNA: TGCGCCAGCAGCCAAGACGAGCTAGCGGGGCCCTTCACAGATACGCAGTATTTT.

The genes are TRBV28 and TRBJ1-5; 7 bases map to TRBD1. Trimming took 7 bases from V and 4 from J; bases not matched to a gene: 4. Per germline, CDR1 MDHEN and CDR2 SYDVKM. The CDR3 is 13 residues long. This CDR3 reads CASTGQRNQPQHF. CDR3 sequence (DNA): TGTGCCAGCACGGGACAGCGGAATCAGCCCCAGCATTTT. Complete variable domain (other parts from reference TRBV28 and TRBJ1-5): DVKVTQSSRYLVKRTGEKVFLECVQDMDHENMFWYRQDPGLGLRLIYFSYDVKMKEKGDIPEGYSVSREKKERFSLILESASTNQTSMYLCASTGQRNQPQHFGDGTRLSIL.

This chain links TRBV7-9 with TRBJ1-2; D gene uncertain. The V and J ends lost 0 bases and 3 bases respectively, with 5 bases between them. CDR3 length equals 13 residues. Germline-derived CDR1 and CDR2 are SEHNR and FQNEAQ (reference sequence). The CDR3: CASSLAADYGYTF. In nucleotides, the CDR3 is TGTGCCAGCAGCTTAGCGGCAGACTATGGCTACACCTTC.

This clone was seen just once. The chain carries TRBV4-1 and TRBJ2-2, with D tentatively TRBD1 (5 bases). Trimming took off 3 bases at V and 3 bases at J, with 11 bases between the two ends. The germline V gene has CDR1 MGHRA and CDR2 YSYEKL. The CDR3 length is 15 residues. CDR3 protein: CASSQASRDTGELFF. CDR3 sequence (DNA): TGCGCCAGCAGCCAGGCCTCCAGGGACACCGGGGAGCTGTTTTTT.

V gene TRBV5-6 combines with J gene TRBJ2-7; possibly TRBD1 for D (6 bases). The CDR3 has 15 amino acids. The V and J ends lost 4 bases and 4 bases respectively, with 18 bases between them. Germline V gene data show CDR1 as SGHDT and CDR2 as YYEEEE. CDR3 loop: CASSPGKQGGYEQYF. The CDR3 region has the DNA TGTGCCAGCAGCCCAGGGAAACAGGGTGGTTACGAGCAGTACTTC.

This clone was seen once. The chain employs TRBV6-5 and TRBJ2-2; tentative D call: TRBD2 (7 bases). The CDR3 loop spans 14 amino acids. Trimming cost V 10 bases and J 4 bases, with 16 bases left between them. Germline V gene lookup returns CDR1 MNHEY and CDR2 SVGAGI. The CDR3 nucleotides read TGTGCCACCGGTGGGGGGGCGTTCACCGGGGAGCTGTTTTTT. Translating gives CATGGGAFTGELFF.

Turning to this clone: At one end the junction does not follow the germline gene, possibly because of a read error. The chain combines TRBV4-1 with TRBJ2-7; TRBD2 agrees at 10 bases. The CDR3 consists of 16 residues. Per germline, CDR1 MGHRA and CDR2 YSYEKL. CDR3 sequence (DNA): TGCGCCAGCAGCCAAGGGACTAGCGGTAGATCCTACGTGCAGTACTTC. It encodes CASSQGTSGRSYVQYF.

This clone was recorded once. The V gene is TRBV4-3, the J gene TRBJ2-3; 7 bases align to TRBD2. The CDR3 runs to 16 residues. Germline V gene lookup returns CDR1 LGHNA and CDR2 YSLEER. V dropped 1 base and J dropped 2; count of bases not matched to a gene: 6. The CDR3, as DNA: TGCGCCAGCAGCCAAGGTTGGGGGACTAACACAGATACGCAGTATTTT. Translated: CASSQGWGTNTDTQYF.

This chain links TRBV6-5 with TRBJ2-3; TRBD2 agrees at 8 bases. The V and J ends lost 10 bases and 6 bases, in that order; junction bases with no gene match: 12. Germline V gene data show CDR1 as MNHEY and CDR2 as SVGAGI. The CDR3 has 14 residues. CDR3 DNA sequence: TGTGCCACCACCCGCGGGGGGTCGATGGATACGCAGTATTTT. It is translated as CATTRGGSMDTQYF.

Remarks on this clone: A read error may account for a junction end that differs from germline. The chain links TRBV7-2 to TRBJ2-5, with 9 positions matching TRBD2. The germline V gene encodes CDR1 SGHTA and CDR2 FQGNSA. The CDR3 extends over 13 amino acids. This CDR3 reads CASSVAGVETQYF. The DNA of the CDR3 is TGTGCCAGCAGCGTAGCGGGAGTGGAGACCCAGTACTTC. Complete variable domain (other parts from reference TRBV7-2 and TRBJ2-5): GAGVSQSPSNKVTEKGKDVELRCDPISGHTALYWYRQSLGQGLEFLIYFQGNSAPDKSGLPSDRFSAERTGGSVSTLTIQRTQQEDSAVYLCASSVAGVETQYFGPGTRLLVL.

CDR3 region: CASTSRTGGNEQFF. The CDR3 nucleotides read TGTGCCAGCACTTCAAGGACAGGGGGCAATGAGCAGTTCTTC. The genes are TRBV27 and TRBJ2-1; 10 nucleotides line up with TRBD1. After removal of 7 bases from V and 6 bases from J, the junction contained 6 bases not matched to a gene. Germline-derived CDR1 and CDR2 are MNHEY and SMNVEV (reference sequence). The CDR3 has 14 amino acids.

This clone was counted a single time. V gene TRBV7-8 combines with J gene TRBJ1-1; the D gene is possibly TRBD1 (6 bases). The CDR3 is 13 amino acids. Germline loops: CDR1 SGHVS, CDR2 FQNEAQ. The V end lost 3 bases, the J end lost 1 base, and 6 bases lay between the germline ends. The CDR3 reads CASSLTGNTEAFF. The CDR3 DNA follows: TGTGCCAGCAGCTTGACAGGGAACACTGAAGCTTTCTTT.

This chain links TRBV5-1 with TRBJ2-1; 10 bases align to TRBD2. The V and J ends lost 2 bases and 12 bases, in that order; junction bases with no gene match: 11. This CDR3 region has 15 residues. Germline CDR1 is SGHRS and CDR2 is YFSETQ. The CDR3 sequence is CASSFEPAGGIRQFF. In DNA, the CDR3 is TGCGCCAGCAGCTTCGAGCCAGCGGGGGGGATTAGGCAGTTCTTC. Filled out from reference TRBV5-1 and TRBJ2-1, the complete variable domain reads KAGVTQTPRYLIKTRGQQVTLSCSPISGHRSVSWYQQTPGQGLQFLFEYFSETQRNKGNFPGRFSGRQFSNSRSEMNVSTLELGDSALYLCASSFEPAGGIRQFFGPGTRLTVL.

V and J are TRBV28 and TRBJ2-6, with 14 bases identical to TRBD2. This CDR3 has 17 amino acids. J was trimmed by 4 bases and V by 6 bases; bases with no gene match: 5. Germline-derived CDR1 and CDR2 are MDHEN and SYDVKM. CDR3 DNA sequence: TGTGCCAGCAGGGGACTAGCGGGAGTCTCAGGGGCCAACGTCCTGACTTTC. It encodes CASRGLAGVSGANVLTF.

The chain carries TRBV6-2 or TRBV6-3 and TRBJ1-4; maybe TRBD1 (5 bases). CDR1 is MNHEY and CDR2 is SVGEGT in the germline V gene. The CDR3 length is 15 residues. V was cut by 4 bases and J by 10 bases, with 19 bases left in between. This CDR3 reads CASSSAQDRTGKLFF. CDR3 in DNA: TGTGCCAGCAGTTCCGCACAGGATCGGACGGGAAAACTGTTTTTT.

V is TRBV9 and J is TRBJ2-5; TRBD1 agrees at 8 bases. This CDR3 comprises 13 residues. Germline values: CDR1 SGDLS, CDR2 YYNGEE. The V and J ends lost 3 bases and 4 bases, in that order; junction bases with no gene match: 2. The CDR3 is CASSAGTGETQYF. Written as DNA, the CDR3 is TGTGCCAGCAGCGCCGGGACAGGAGAGACCCAGTACTTC.

The chain combines TRBV7-9 with TRBJ1-1; D is perhaps TRBD1 (5 bases). V was clipped by 5 bases and J by 2 bases, with 18 bases between them. This CDR3 spans 16 amino acids. Germline V gene lookup returns CDR1 SEHNR and CDR2 FQNEAQ (reference sequence). CDR3 sequence (DNA): TGTGCCAGCAGCCGTCGGACACATCAATATAACACTGAAGCTTTCTTT. Residues: CASSRRTHQYNTEAFF.

The chain joins TRBV10-3 to TRBJ2-5, with D perhaps TRBD2 (6 bases). The length of the CDR3 is 13 residues. Trimming stripped 3 bases from V and 4 bases from J, with 9 bases between. CDR1 and CDR2 from the germline V gene are ENHRY and SYGVKD. The CDR3 sequence is CAISDSSVETQYF. CDR3 coding DNA: TGTGCCATCAGTGATTCTAGCGTAGAGACCCAGTACTTC.

V gene TRBV3-1 (or the pseudogene TRBV3-2) combines with J gene TRBJ1-1, with D unresolved. This CDR3 contains 14 residues. Germline CDR1 reads LGHDT; CDR2 reads YNNKEL (reference sequence). Trimming pared 2 bases from V and 5 bases from J, leaving 12 bases between. The CDR3 coding sequence is TGTGCCAGCAGCCAAATAAACAGTGAAACTGAAGCTTTCTTT. Amino acid sequence: CASSQINSETEAFF.